This record looks at one T cell receptor beta chain sequence and its context. Its antigen remains undetermined. It has no much larger one-base neighbor in the sample; base qualities were not kept. Other nucleotide sequences from this sample produce the same CDR3. The entire amount of isolated RNA was reverse transcribed using the High Capacity cDNA Reverse Transcription Kit, so the sequenced TCRB transcripts were expressed ones. Deep immunoSEQ sequencing was applied to naive, central memory and regulatory T cell samples, giving an average of about 3.7 million total reads per sample. Sorted cells were lysed in RLT buffer, and RNA was extracted using DNase-treated RNeasy Micro or Mini kits according to cell number. To prevent cross-contamination, every cell subset was processed on its own, while patient and healthy donor samples were processed together. TCRB sequences were amplified from cDNA with the immunoSEQ multiplex PCR, producing 87-bp fragments spanning the CDR3 region. Amplicons were sequenced on the Illumina HiSeq platform. As for the authors' bioinformatics: Synthetic template baselines were used to correct PCR bias computationally, reads within Hamming distance 2 were collapsed, and singletons that could not be merged were discarded. Reads were aligned to IMGT to assign V, D and J genes, CDR3 length, and insertions or deletions at six rearrangement sites. Within each subset, clonotype counts were normalized to sorted cell number, after which true diversity and Gini coefficients were computed with the tcR R package. Repertoire sharing was quantified using the overlap coefficient calculated on TCRB nucleotide sequences. TCRdb provides this immuneACCESS table in a form limited to in-frame rearrangements. Some clones are lacking; in checked studies, under half of them reflect an unresolved V gene, and why the rest are absent is not known. For V, J and clone size, that table is used; D and trimming come from the DNA. This sample has about 150,000 clones in its table, and approximately 52% of those were observed once. Of the sample, over 0.4% falls within the top ten clones.

Via the germline V gene (reference sequence), CDR1 is SEHNR and CDR2 FQNEAQ. Its CDR3 holds 15 amino acids, cysteine through phenylalanine. Only CDR3 DNA remains: 45 bases, in frame from the first base. V has 1 base trimmed and J has 2 bases trimmed; junction bases matching no gene number 3. The data stem from a study of beta chain features in type 1 diabetes (dated by TCRdb to the late 2010s). Study-level background: Mean age, gender distribution, total cell number and subset yield were not different between patients and healthy donors. Across all samples, approximately 100 million sorted cells were examined, and cell number per subset correlated strongly with RNA yield. Regulatory and stem cell-like memory subsets were obtained from only 8 patients and about eight healthy donors, while naive and central memory subsets were obtained from all 30 or so donors. The study compared TCRB repertoires of sorted circulating CD4+ T cell subsets between recently diagnosed type 1 diabetes patients and matched healthy donors. The study at large found these results: PCR might favor shorter templates, but patient and control samples were amplified and corrected together, so any skew would affect both groups equally. Fewer insertions and more nucleotide deletions at VDJ recombination sites were observed in patients with type 1 diabetes, implying thymic rearrangement abnormalities. Because cDNA was sequenced instead of genomic DNA, activated cells with high expression could be over-represented, although the groups did not differ in activation or CD3 levels. Naive, central memory and regulatory TCRB repertoires appeared more similar among patients than among healthy donors. In all four CD4+ subsets, TCRB CDR3 length was moderately but significantly shorter in type 1 diabetes patients. Only small numbers of individuals were included in the HLA sub-analyses, which left unresolved whether HLA type had any influence on TCRB rearrangement.

Each donor gave one peripheral blood draw, roughly 0.11 L on average, collected into heparinised tubes. A BD FACSAria II and a panel including CD45RO, CCR7, CD25, CD127, CD95 and CD27 were used to sort naive, central memory, regulatory and stem cell-like memory CD4+ T cells. All sorted populations exceeded 95% purity. PBMCs were separated immediately by Lymphoprep density gradient centrifugation and were stained directly, without being cultured. Samples were stained and sorted in pairs, with one healthy donor and one patient per experiment, so that batch effects were minimized. What was sequenced was Tregs from blood. Reading the label with the study, this specimen's cell subset or site is: regulatory CD4+ T cells. The source of this sequence is a man aged 18 to 30 in good health. The chain couples TRBV7-9 to TRBJ2-7; 9 junctional bases match TRBD1. The bases read TGTGCCAGCAGCTTAGGGACAGGGGCAACCTACGAGCAGTACTTC. Translated, this gives CASSLGTGATYEQYF.